Below, one T cell receptor (beta chain) is given with its context. This specimen belongs to a study of technical replicates of blood from a handful of donors. Assay: immunoSEQ multiplex PCR; the TCRdb copy retains only in-frame clones and omits some. The sample yields about 100,000 clones, 90% to 95% seen once. The sequencing input was T cells isolated from PBMCs. The receptor was isolated from a human donor in good health.

CDR3 protein: CASSPPPGGFGYTF. The CDR3 region has the DNA TGTGCCAGCAGCCCCCCCCCAGGGGGCTTTGGCTACACCTTC. The chain joins TRBV7-9 to TRBJ1-2, with 8 bases lining up with TRBD1. V lost 5 bases, J lost 7 bases, and 9 bases stayed unmatched. CDR3 length: 14 amino acids. Germline V gives CDR1 SEHNR, CDR2 FQNEAQ (reference sequence).